Listed here are 13 T cell receptor beta chains from one sample, sequenced in a study of shared clonotypes between healthy human individuals (TCRdb year 2020). The library was made by the immunoSEQ multiplex PCR assay. Here the immuneACCESS table is served through TCRdb, limited to in-frame sequences with V and J called. Missing clones are a known gap in these copies; in checked studies unresolved V genes cover under half, and the rest lacks a known reason. The sample table records over 700,000 clones; 72% of these occur just once. Approximately 1.7% of the sample belongs to the ten largest clones. Sequencing input: memory CD4+ T cells sorted from blood. Explained via the paper, the cell subset or site label denotes: CD45RA-negative fraction. These receptors were taken from a woman in her 30s in good health.

This chain connects TRBV27 to TRBJ2-3; no clear D gene. The CDR3 is made up of 13 amino acids. Deletions cut 5 bases from V and 4 bases from J, with 10 bases between. Germline assignment: CDR1 MNHEY and CDR2 SMNVEV (reference sequence). The DNA for the CDR3 is TGTGCCAGCAGTAACCTAAGGGCAGATACGCAGTATTTT. Translated, it gives CASSNLRADTQYF.

This clone was seen ten or more times. The rearrangement joins TRBV27 to TRBJ2-5, with D possibly matching TRBD2 (6 bases). CDR1 is MNHEY and CDR2 is SMNVEV in the germline V gene (reference sequence). This CDR3 contains 15 residues. V lost 5 bases to trimming and J lost 3 bases, with 16 bases between them. The CDR3, as DNA: TGTGCCAGCAGTCCTAGACTAGGCAGAGAAGAGACCCAGTACTTC. Translating it yields CASSPRLGREETQYF.

The V call is TRBV19, the J call TRBJ1-1; perhaps TRBD1 as D (6 bases). The CDR3 has 13 residues. The germline V gene has CDR1 LNHDA and CDR2 SQIVND (reference sequence). Deletions cut 7 bases from V and 11 bases from J, with 20 bases between. The CDR3 here is CASTQNGGLGAFF. The CDR3 DNA reads as TGTGCCAGTACCCAAAACGGGGGGCTAGGGGCTTTCTTT.

The chain couples TRBV5-6 to TRBJ2-3; TRBD1 matches 7 bases. V trimming: 0 bases; J trimming: 6 bases; junction bases outside the gene matches: 13. Germline CDR1 and CDR2: SGHDT and YYEEEE. This CDR3 contains 17 residues. This CDR3 reads CASSLERDSRRPDTQYF. The DNA for the CDR3 is TGTGCCAGCAGCTTGGAACGGGACAGCCGCCGTCCGGATACGCAGTATTTT.

The chain carries TRBV5-2 and TRBJ1-5. TRBV5-2 is listed as a pseudogene. The CDR3 is 13 amino acids. CDR3 in DNA: TGTGCCAGCAGCACGGACGGGAATCAGCCCCAGCATTTT. Its protein product is CASSTDGNQPQHF.

Comment on this clone: A junction boundary mismatches the germline segment, possibly from a read error. V and J are TRBV4-1 and TRBJ2-1; D unresolved. The germline V gene has CDR1 MGHRA and CDR2 YSYEKL. The CDR3 loop spans 15 amino acids. CDR3 in DNA: TGCGCCAGCAGCCAAGCCTTCACAACGAGTGGCGGTTTCCTCTTC. It yields the protein CASSQAFTTSGGFLF.

V is TRBV14 and J is TRBJ2-7, with 10 bases matching TRBD2. Germline CDR1 is SGHDN and CDR2 is FVKESK. There are 15 residues in the CDR3. The V segment lost 4 bases and the J segment 3 bases; nucleotides outside the gene matches: 6. CDR3 amino acids: CASSLHLAGVYEQYF. The CDR3 coding sequence is TGTGCCAGCAGCCTCCATCTAGCGGGAGTCTACGAGCAGTACTTC.

The rearrangement links TRBV18 to TRBJ1-2, with D hard to call. The CDR3 consists of 16 residues. Germline V lookup: CDR1 KGHSH, CDR2 LQKENI. The germline V and J ends were trimmed by 4 bases and 5 bases, with 20 bases remaining between them. CDR3 residues: CASSQSAGQAIYGYTF. The CDR3 DNA reads as TGTGCCAGCTCACAGTCAGCCGGCCAGGCAATTTATGGCTACACCTTC.

As for this clone: This specimen includes other DNA sequences encoding the same CDR3. The chain has TRBV18 and TRBJ2-2, with unresolved D. Per germline, CDR1 KGHSH and CDR2 LQKENI. This CDR3 has 14 residues. Trimming removed 0 bases from V and 3 bases from J, with 5 bases in between. CDR3 bases: TGTGCCAGCTCACCACCCAAGGACACCGGGGAGCTGTTTTTT. This codes for CASSPPKDTGELFF. Combining the CDR3 with reference TRBV18 and TRBJ2-2 gives the whole variable domain NAGVMQNPRHLVRRRGQEARLRCSPMKGHSHVYWYRQLPEEGLKFMVYLQKENIIDESGMPKERFSAEFPKEGPSILRIQQVVRGDSAAYFCASSPPKDTGELFFGEGSRLTVL.

DNA for the CDR3: TGTGCCAGCACTTCGAACTCTGGGGCCAACGTCCTGACTTTC. Translating gives CASTSNSGANVLTF. This chain connects TRBV2 to TRBJ2-6, with D uncertain. CDR1 is SNHLY, CDR2 FYNNEI, per germline. CDR3 length: 14 amino acids. The V end was cut by 7 bases, the J end by 0 bases, with 7 bases between.

This rearrangement joins TRBV30 to TRBJ1-4; D gene uncertain. The germline CDR1 and CDR2 sequences are GTSNPN and SVGIG (reference sequence). V was cut by 0 bases and J by 8 bases, with 13 bases left in between. The CDR3 totals 14 residues. The CDR3 sequence is CAWSVEGGGEKLFF. CDR3 nucleotides: TGTGCCTGGAGTGTCGAGGGTGGAGGAGAAAAACTGTTTTTT.

The genes are TRBV28 and TRBJ2-7; a possible D gene is TRBD1 (5 bases). Germline values: CDR1 MDHEN, CDR2 SYDVKM. The CDR3 is 11 residues long. With 4 bases removed from V and 7 bases from J, the gap between germline ends came to 8 bases. CDR3 loop: CASSSYREQYF. The CDR3 bases are TGTGCCAGCAGTTCCTACAGGGAGCAGTACTTC.

The chain carries TRBV6-1 and TRBJ1-2; possibly TRBD1 for D (5 bases). CDR3 size: 14 residues. Trimming took off 6 bases at V and 8 bases at J, with 19 bases between the two ends. Germline V gene data show CDR1 as MNHNS and CDR2 as SASEGT. DNA for the CDR3: TGTGCCAGCAGCTCCGGACGGGGCGGGAAGGGCTACACCTTC. This sequence encodes CASSSGRGGKGYTF.